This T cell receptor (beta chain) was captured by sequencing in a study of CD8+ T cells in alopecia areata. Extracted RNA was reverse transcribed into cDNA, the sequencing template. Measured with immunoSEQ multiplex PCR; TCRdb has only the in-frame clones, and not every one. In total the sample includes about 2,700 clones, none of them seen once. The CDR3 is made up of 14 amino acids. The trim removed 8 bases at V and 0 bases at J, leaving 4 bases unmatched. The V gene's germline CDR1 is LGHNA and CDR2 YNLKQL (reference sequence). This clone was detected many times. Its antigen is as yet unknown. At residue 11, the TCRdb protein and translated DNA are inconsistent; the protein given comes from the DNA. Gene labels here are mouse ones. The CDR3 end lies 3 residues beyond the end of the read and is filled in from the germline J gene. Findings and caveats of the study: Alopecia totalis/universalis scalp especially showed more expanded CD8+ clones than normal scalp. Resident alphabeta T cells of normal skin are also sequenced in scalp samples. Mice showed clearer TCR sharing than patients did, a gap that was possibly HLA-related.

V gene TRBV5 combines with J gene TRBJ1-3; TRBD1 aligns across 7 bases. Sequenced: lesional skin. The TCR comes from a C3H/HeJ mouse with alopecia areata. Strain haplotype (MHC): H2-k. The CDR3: CASRDSISGNTLYF. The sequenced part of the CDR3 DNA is TGTGCCAGCCGGGACAGCATTTCTGGAAATACG.